The clone carrying this TCR beta chain has just a few counts. Its specificity is not known. TCRdb reanalysed the reads using MiXCR and keeps one entry per CDR3 protein. The table has 150,000 to 200,000 distinct CDR3 sequences, 15% to 20% seen once. The sample is drawn from a study of T cell repertoires in cytomegalovirus infection. Study-level findings and limits: CMV-specific TCR beta clonotypes restricted by HLA-C were the ones dominating the ex vivo response.

There are 18 residues in the CDR3. CDR1 and CDR2 from the germline V gene are SEHNR and FQNEAQ (reference sequence). Between the trimmed V and J ends, which lost 0 bases and 1 base, there was a span of 18 bases. This chain uses TRBV7-9 with TRBJ1-1; D remains ambiguous. Sequencing was done on a sample of CD8+ T cells from PBMCs. The TCR comes from a human donor in good health (CMV status not recorded). Some clones in this sample may be carry-over from other donors' samples. The CDR3 loop is CASSLAPDIWQTNTEAFF. In DNA, the CDR3 is TGTGCCAGCAGCTTAGCCCCAGATATATGGCAGACGAACACTGAAGCTTTCTTT. The full variable domain, its missing parts supplied by reference TRBV7-9 and TRBJ1-1, is DTGVSQNPRHKITKRGQNVTFRCDPISEHNRLYWYRQTLGQGPEFLTYFQNEAQLEKSRLLSDRFSAERPKGSFSTLEIQRTEQGDSAMYLCASSLAPDIWQTNTEAFFGQGTRLTVV.